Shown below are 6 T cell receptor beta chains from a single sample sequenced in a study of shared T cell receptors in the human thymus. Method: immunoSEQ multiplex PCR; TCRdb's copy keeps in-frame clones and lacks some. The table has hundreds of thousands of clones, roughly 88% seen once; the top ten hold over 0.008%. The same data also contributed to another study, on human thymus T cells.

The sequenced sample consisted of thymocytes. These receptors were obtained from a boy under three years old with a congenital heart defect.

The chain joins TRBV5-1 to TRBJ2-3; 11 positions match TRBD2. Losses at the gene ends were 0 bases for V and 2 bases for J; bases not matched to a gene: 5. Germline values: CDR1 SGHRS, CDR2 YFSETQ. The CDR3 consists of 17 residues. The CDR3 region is CASSLVGTSGLTDTQYF. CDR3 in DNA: TGCGCCAGCAGCTTGGTGGGGACTAGCGGACTCACAGATACGCAGTATTTT. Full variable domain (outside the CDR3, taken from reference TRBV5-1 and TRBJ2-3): KAGVTQTPRYLIKTRGQQVTLSCSPISGHRSVSWYQQTPGQGLQFLFEYFSETQRNKGNFPGRFSGRQFSNSRSEMNVSTLELGDSALYLCASSLVGTSGLTDTQYFGPGTRLTVL.

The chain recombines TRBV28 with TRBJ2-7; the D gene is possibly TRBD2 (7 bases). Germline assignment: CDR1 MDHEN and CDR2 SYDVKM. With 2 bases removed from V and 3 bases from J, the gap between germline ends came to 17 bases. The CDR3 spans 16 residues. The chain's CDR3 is CASSLPSGGRIYEQYF. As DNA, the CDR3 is TGTGCCAGCAGTTTACCCTCCGGGGGGCGCATCTACGAGCAGTACTTC.

This chain's CDR3 is CASSLGGASEAFF. CDR3 in DNA: TGTGCCAGTAGTCTAGGGGGCGCCTCTGAAGCTTTCTTT. The chain links TRBV19 to TRBJ1-1; 7 nucleotides line up with TRBD1. V dropped 5 bases and J dropped 6; count of bases not matched to a gene: 6. Germline values: CDR1 LNHDA, CDR2 SQIVND (reference sequence). This CDR3 is 13 amino acids long.

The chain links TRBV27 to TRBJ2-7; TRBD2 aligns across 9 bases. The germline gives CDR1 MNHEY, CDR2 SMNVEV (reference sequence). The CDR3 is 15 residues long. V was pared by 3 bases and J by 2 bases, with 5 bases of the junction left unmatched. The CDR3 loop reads CASSLRLAGTYEQYF. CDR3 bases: TGTGCCAGCAGTTTGCGTCTAGCGGGAACCTACGAGCAGTACTTC.

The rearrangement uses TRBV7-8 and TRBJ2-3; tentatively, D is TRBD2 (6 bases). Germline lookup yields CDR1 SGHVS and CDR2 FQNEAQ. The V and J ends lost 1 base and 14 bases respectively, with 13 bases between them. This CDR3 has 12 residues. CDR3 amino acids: CASSLEAGGMYF. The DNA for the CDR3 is TGTGCCAGCAGCTTAGAAGCGGGTGGTATGTATTTT.

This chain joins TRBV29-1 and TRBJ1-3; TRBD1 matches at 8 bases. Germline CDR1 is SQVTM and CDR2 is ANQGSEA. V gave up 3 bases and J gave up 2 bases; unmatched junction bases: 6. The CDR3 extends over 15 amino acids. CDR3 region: CSVEGYRGAGNTIYF. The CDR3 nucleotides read TGCAGCGTTGAGGGATACAGGGGGGCTGGAAACACCATATATTTT. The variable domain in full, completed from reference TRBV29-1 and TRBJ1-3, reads SAVISQKPSRDICQRGTSLTIQCQVDSQVTMMFWYRQQPGQSLTLIATANQGSEATYESGFVIDKFPISRPNLTFSTLTVSNMSPEDSSIYLCSVEGYRGAGNTIYFGEGSWLTVV.